This T cell receptor beta chain was documented in a study of molecular identifiers for immune sequencing clone quantification. The CDR3 covers 14 residues. V lost 2 bases and J lost 3; bases outside the gene matches: 4. The germline CDR1 and CDR2 sequences are LGHNA and YSLEER. TCRdb recomputed calls from the PCR reads with MiXCR, one row per CDR3 protein. The sample has around 480,000 distinct CDR3 sequences, around a fifth seen once; the top ten hold more than 0.8%. Sorting recovered naive CD8 T cells on a CD8+CD4-CCR7+CD45RA+ profile. Many counts were recorded for this clonotype. Sequencing input: naive CD8+ T cells from blood, with Jurkat cell RNA spiked in. Sample subset: FACS-sorted CD8+CD4-CCR7+CD45RA+ naive T cells. The TCR comes from a human donor in good health. Some libraries in this study had Jurkat cell RNA spiked in. The J gene is TRBJ2-7, the V gene TRBV4-3; TRBD1 matches 7 bases. In DNA form, the CDR3 reads TGCGCCAGCAGCCAAAATCAGGGGGTCTACGAGCAGTACTTC. This sequence encodes CASSQNQGVYEQYF.